The 4 T cell receptor beta chains reported below all come from one sample, sequenced in a study of shared clonotypes between healthy human individuals. Method: immunoSEQ multiplex PCR; TCRdb's copy keeps in-frame clones and lacks some. Among more than 2 million clones, about 95% were seen once, and the ten largest hold about 1.1%. As defined, naive CD8 cells were CD45RO-negative and positively selected for CCR7, with terminally differentiated effector memory CD45RA+ cells excluded. The sequenced material came from naive CD8+ T cells sorted from blood. These receptors were collected from a man between 18 and 29 years old in good health.

The CDR3 loop reads CASSSVSGLYNEQFF. The CDR3 DNA reads as TGTGCCAGCAGCTCGGTTAGCGGATTGTACAATGAGCAGTTCTTC. V gene TRBV5-8 combines with J gene TRBJ2-1; possible D gene TRBD2, 6 bases. This CDR3 spans 15 amino acids. Germline CDR1 reads SGHTS; CDR2 reads YDEGEE. Trimming took off 3 bases at V and 4 bases at J, with 14 bases between the two ends.

This chain uses TRBV7-9 with TRBJ2-1, with 7 bases identical to TRBD2. Trimming took 5 bases from V and 0 from J; bases not matched to a gene: 16. CDR3 length equals 19 residues. Germline CDR1 reads SEHNR; CDR2 reads FQNEAQ (reference sequence). CDR3 protein: CASSGTGLPKWTSYNEQFF. In DNA form, the CDR3 reads TGTGCCAGCAGCGGGACGGGACTACCCAAATGGACCTCCTACAATGAGCAGTTCTTC.

The chain has TRBV4-1 and TRBJ1-5; D is uncertain. The CDR3 totals 14 residues. V dropped 6 bases and J dropped 0 bases, with 9 bases sitting between them. Germline CDR1 reads MGHRA; CDR2 reads YSYEKL. The CDR3 here is CASSRTSSNQPQHF. The CDR3 DNA follows: TGCGCCAGCAGTCGGACGTCTAGCAATCAGCCCCAGCATTTT.

The chain links TRBV5-8 to TRBJ2-3, with TRBD2 identical over 7 bases. The CDR3 has 17 residues. Germline V gene lookup returns CDR1 SGHTS and CDR2 YDEGEE. Trimming removed 4 bases from V and 2 bases from J; junction bases left unmatched: 13. The DNA for the CDR3 is TGTGCCAGCAGCCCATGGGGGACTAATTCGATCACAGATACGCAGTATTTT. Translated: CASSPWGTNSITDTQYF.